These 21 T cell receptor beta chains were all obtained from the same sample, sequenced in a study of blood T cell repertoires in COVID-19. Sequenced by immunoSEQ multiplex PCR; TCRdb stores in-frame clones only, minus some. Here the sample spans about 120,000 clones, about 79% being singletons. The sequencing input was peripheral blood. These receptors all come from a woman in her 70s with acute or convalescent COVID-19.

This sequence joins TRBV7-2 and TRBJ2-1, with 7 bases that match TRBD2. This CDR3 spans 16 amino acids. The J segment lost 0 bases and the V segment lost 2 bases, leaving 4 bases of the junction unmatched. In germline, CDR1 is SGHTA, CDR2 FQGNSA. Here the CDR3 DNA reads TGTGCCAGCAGCTTACAAGCGGGACTCTCCTACAATGAGCAGTTCTTC. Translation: CASSLQAGLSYNEQFF.

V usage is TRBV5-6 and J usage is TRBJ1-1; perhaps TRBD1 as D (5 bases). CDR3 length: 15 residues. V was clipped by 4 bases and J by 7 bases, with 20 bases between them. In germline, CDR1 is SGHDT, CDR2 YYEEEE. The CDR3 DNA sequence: TGTGCCAGCAGCCGTCCGGGGGGAATAGGCCTTGAAGCTTTCTTT. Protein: CASSRPGGIGLEAFF.

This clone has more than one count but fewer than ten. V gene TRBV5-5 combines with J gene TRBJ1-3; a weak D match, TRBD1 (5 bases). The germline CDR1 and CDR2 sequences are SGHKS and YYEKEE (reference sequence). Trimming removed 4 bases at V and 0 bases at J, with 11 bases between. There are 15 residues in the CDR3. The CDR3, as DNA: TGTGCCAGCAGCCAGACAGACCACTCTGGAAACACCATATATTTT. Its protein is CASSQTDHSGNTIYF.

CDR3 sequence reads: CASSPSAWGANYGYTF. CDR3 coding DNA: TGTGCCAGCAGCCCCTCCGCCTGGGGCGCCAACTATGGCTACACCTTC. The genes are TRBV4-2 and TRBJ1-2; D is possibly TRBD1 (5 bases). This CDR3 region has 16 residues. The germline gives CDR1 LGHNA, CDR2 YNFKEQ. V was shortened by 4 bases and J by 2 bases, with 17 bases between the two germline ends.

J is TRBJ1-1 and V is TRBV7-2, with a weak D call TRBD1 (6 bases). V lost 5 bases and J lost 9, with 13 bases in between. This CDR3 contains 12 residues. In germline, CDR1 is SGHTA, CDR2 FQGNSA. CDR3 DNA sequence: TGTGCCAGCAGCGAACAGGGTCCAAAAGCTTTCTTT. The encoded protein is CASSEQGPKAFF.

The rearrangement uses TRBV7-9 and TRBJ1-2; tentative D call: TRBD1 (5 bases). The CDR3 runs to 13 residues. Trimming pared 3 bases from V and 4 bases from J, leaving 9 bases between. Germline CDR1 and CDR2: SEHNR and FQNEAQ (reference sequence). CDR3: CASSLGQLYGYTF. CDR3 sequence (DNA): TGTGCCAGCAGCTTGGGGCAGCTCTATGGCTACACCTTC.

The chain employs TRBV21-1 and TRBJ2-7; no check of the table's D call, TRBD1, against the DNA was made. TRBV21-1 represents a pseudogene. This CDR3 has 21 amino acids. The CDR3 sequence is CASSKGVLRTGGRLVTYEQYF. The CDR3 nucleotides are TGTGCCAGCAGCAAAGGAGTCCTTAGGACAGGGGGAAGGTTGGTTACCTACGAGCAGTACTTC.

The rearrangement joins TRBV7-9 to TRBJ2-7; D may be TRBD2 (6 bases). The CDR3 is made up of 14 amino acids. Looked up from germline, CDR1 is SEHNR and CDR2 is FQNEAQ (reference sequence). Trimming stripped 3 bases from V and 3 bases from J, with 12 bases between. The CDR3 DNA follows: TGTGCCAGCAGCTTTTCTGGGGGGTTCTACGAGCAGTACTTC. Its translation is CASSFSGGFYEQYF.

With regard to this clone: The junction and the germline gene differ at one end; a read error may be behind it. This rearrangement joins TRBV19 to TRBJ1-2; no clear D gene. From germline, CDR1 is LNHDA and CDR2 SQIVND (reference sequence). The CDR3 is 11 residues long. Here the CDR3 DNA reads TGTGCCAGTAGTATAGCCCACAGTCTGGTCTTC. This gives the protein CASSIAHSLVF.

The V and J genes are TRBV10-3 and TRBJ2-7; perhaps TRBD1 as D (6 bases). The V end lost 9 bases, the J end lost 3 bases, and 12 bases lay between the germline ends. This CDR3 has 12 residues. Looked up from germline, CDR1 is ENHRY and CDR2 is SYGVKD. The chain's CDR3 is CAIHSDSYEQYF. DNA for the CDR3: TGTGCCATTCACTCGGACAGCTACGAGCAGTACTTC.

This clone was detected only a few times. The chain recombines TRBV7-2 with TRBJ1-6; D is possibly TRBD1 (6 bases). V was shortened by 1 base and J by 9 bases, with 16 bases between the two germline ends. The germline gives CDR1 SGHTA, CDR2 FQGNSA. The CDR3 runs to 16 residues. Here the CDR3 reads CASSLDLGAYGSPLHF. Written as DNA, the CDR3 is TGTGCCAGCAGCTTAGATTTGGGGGCGTACGGTTCACCCCTCCACTTT.

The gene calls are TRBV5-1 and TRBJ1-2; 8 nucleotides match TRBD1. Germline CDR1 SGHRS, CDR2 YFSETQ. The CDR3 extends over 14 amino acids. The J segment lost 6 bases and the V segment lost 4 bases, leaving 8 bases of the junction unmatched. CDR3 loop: CASSPDRGFNGYTF. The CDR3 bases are TGCGCCAGCAGCCCAGACAGGGGCTTCAATGGCTACACCTTC.

CDR3 coding DNA: TGTGCCAGCACCCCAGGGACAGGGTCGCTTACGCAGTATTTT. It yields the protein CASTPGTGSLTQYF. The J gene is TRBJ2-3, the V gene TRBV3-1 (or the pseudogene TRBV3-2), with 9 positions matching TRBD1. Germline trimming cut 7 bases from V and 8 bases from J; bases unmatched to any gene: 10. Germline V gives CDR1 LGHDT, CDR2 YNNKEL (reference sequence). The CDR3 loop spans 14 amino acids.

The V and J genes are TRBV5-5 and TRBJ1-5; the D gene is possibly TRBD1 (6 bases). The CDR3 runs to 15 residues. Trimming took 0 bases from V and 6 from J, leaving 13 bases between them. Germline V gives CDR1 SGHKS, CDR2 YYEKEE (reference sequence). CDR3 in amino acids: CASSLEVTGTQPQHF. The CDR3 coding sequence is TGTGCCAGCAGCTTGGAAGTCACAGGGACTCAGCCCCAGCATTTT.

This CDR3 is CASSPGRGNTEAFF. CDR3 nucleotides: TGTGCCAGCTCACCAGGTCGAGGAAACACTGAAGCTTTCTTT. The chain combines TRBV18 with TRBJ1-1, with unresolved D. The CDR3 extends over 14 amino acids. V lost 2 bases, J lost 2 bases, and 9 bases lay in between. The germline gives CDR1 KGHSH, CDR2 LQKENI.

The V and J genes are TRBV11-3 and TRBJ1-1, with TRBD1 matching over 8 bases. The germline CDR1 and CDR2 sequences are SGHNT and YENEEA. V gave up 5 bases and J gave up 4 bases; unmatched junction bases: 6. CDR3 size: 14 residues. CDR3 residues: CASSPFGQGTEAFF. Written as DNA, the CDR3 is TGTGCCAGCAGCCCATTTGGACAGGGCACTGAAGCTTTCTTT.

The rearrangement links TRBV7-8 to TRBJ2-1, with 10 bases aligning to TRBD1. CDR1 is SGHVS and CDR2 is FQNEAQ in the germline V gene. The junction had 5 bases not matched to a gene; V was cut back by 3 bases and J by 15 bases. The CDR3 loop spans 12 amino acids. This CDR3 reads CASSLDRGLLFF. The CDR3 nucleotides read TGTGCCAGCAGCTTGGACAGGGGGTTATTGTTCTTC.

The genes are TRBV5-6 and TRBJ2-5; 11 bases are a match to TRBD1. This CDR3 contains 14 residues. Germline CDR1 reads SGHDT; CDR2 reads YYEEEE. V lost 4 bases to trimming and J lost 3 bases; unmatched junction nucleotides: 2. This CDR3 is CASSRGQGEETQYF. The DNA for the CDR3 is TGTGCCAGCAGCAGGGGACAGGGGGAAGAGACCCAGTACTTC.

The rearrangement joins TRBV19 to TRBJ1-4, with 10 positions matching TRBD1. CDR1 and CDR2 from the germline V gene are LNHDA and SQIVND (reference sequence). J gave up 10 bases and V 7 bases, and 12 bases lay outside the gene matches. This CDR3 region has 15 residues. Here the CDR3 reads CASTPYGTGAGKLFF. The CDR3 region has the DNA TGTGCCAGTACCCCTTACGGGACAGGGGCCGGAAAACTGTTTTTT.

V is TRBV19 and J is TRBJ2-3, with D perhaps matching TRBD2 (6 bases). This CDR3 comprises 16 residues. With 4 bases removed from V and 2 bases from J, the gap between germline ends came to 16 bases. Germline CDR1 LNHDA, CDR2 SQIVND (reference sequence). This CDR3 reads CASSSRGTPPTDTQYF. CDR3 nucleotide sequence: TGTGCCAGTAGTAGCCGCGGGACTCCACCCACAGATACGCAGTATTTT.

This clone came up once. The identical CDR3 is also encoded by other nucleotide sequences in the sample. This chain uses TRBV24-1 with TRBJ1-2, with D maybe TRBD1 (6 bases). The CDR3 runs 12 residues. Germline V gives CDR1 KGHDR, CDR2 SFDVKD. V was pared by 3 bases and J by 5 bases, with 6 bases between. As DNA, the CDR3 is TGTGCCACCAGTGATAGGGGGTATGGCTACACCTTC. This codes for CATSDRGYGYTF.